The entry below gives a single T cell receptor (beta chain) sequence along with its context. Its specificity is unknown. This sample stems from a study of CD8 T cells in ankylosing spondylitis. Study outcomes and limitations: Ankylosing spondylitis blood seemed to carry a telltale TCR beta motif made of several highly homologous variants. The clones that were linked to disease were reported to be significantly enriched in matched synovial fluid samples from ankylosing spondylitis patients.

The germline gives CDR1 SGHRS, CDR2 YFSETQ. J was trimmed by 1 base and V by 3 bases; bases with no gene match: 7. This CDR3 is built from 15 residues. With molecular barcodes, quantitative 5'-RACE was used to make the TCR beta libraries. TCRdb called the 5' RACE reads again in MiXCR, with one record for every CDR3 protein. Here the sample spans 200,000 to 250,000 distinct CDR3 sequences, around 24% being singletons. Sequenced input: blood, either unsorted or a sorted T cell fraction (not recorded which). This chain uses TRBV5-1 with TRBJ2-7, with 7 bases that match TRBD2. The source is a male donor with ankylosing spondylitis or in good health (not recorded which). The CDR3 region has the DNA TGCGCCAGCAGCTATTCGACTAGCAAATCCTACGAGCAGTACTTC. Its protein product is CASSYSTSKSYEQYF.